Sequencing of this T cell receptor beta chain was carried out in a study of blood T cell repertoires in COVID-19. Looking at the study overall: T cells, B-cell-depleted T cells, or PBMCs supplied cDNA or gDNA.

Clones were sequenced by immunoSEQ multiplex PCR, and TCRdb holds only the in-frame ones, with some missing. The sample comprises roughly 100,000 clones, roughly 87% of which are singletons, and 17% rests with the top ten. Sample: peripheral blood. The source of this sequence is a woman older than 75 in a cohort sampled during active COVID-19.

The CDR3 loop reads CASSIGRQGIWSGANVLTF. The CDR3 nucleotides read TGTGCCAGTAGTATAGGTCGGCAGGGGATCTGGTCTGGGGCCAACGTCCTGACTTTC. The chain is built from TRBV19 and TRBJ2-6, with D maybe TRBD1 (6 bases). The CDR3 is made up of 19 amino acids. Germline V lookup: CDR1 LNHDA, CDR2 SQIVND (reference sequence). V shed 1 base and J shed 1 base, with 17 bases lying between them.